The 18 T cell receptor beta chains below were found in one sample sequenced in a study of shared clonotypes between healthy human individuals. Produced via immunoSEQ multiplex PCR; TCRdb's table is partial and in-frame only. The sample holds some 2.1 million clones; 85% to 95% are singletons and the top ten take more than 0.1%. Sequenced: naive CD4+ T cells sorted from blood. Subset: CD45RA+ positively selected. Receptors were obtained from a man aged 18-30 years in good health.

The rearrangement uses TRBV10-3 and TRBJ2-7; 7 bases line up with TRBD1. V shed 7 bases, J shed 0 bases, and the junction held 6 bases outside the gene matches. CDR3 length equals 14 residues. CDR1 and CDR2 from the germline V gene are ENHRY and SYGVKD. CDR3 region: CAIKGQSVSYEQYF. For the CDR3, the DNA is TGTGCCATCAAGGGACAGTCCGTCTCCTACGAGCAGTACTTC.

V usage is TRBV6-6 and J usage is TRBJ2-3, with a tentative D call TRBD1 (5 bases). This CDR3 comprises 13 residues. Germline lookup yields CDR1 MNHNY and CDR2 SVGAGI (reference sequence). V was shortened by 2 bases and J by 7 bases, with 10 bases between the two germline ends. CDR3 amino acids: CASSYQGANTQYF. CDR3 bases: TGTGCCAGCAGTTACCAGGGCGCGAATACGCAGTATTTT.

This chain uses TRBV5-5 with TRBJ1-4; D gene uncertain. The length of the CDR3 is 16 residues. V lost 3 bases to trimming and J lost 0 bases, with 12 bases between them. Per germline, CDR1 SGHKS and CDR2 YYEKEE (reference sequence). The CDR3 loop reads CASSWLGPATNEKLFF. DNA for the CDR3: TGTGCCAGCAGCTGGCTCGGGCCAGCAACTAATGAAAAACTGTTTTTT.

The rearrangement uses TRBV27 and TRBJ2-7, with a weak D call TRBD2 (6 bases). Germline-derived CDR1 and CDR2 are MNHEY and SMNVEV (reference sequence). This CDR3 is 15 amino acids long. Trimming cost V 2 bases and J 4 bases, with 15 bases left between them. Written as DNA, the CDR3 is TGTGCCAGCAGTTTAGATTCGGGAGCCACTTACGAGCAGTACTTC. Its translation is CASSLDSGATYEQYF.

This chain's CDR3 is CASRAGIAGGLEQYF. For the CDR3, the DNA is TGTGCCAGCAGGGCCGGAATAGCGGGAGGTCTCGAGCAGTACTTC. V is TRBV6-1 and J is TRBJ2-7, with 10 positions matching TRBD2. V dropped 6 bases and J dropped 6; count of bases not matched to a gene: 11. Germline loops: CDR1 MNHNS, CDR2 SASEGT. CDR3 size: 15 residues.

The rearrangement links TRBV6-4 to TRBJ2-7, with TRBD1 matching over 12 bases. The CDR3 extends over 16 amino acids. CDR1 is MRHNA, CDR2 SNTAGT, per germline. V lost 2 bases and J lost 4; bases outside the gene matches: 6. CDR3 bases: TGTGCCAGCAGTGACCTTGGGACAGGGGGCGCTTACGAGCAGTACTTC. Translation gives CASSDLGTGGAYEQYF.

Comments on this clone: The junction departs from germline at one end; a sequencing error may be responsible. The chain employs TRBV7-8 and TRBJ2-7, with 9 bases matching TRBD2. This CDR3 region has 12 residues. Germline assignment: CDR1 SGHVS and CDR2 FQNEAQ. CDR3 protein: CASSLEASGKNF. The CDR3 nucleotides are TGTGCCAGCAGCTTAGAGGCTAGCGGGAAAAACTTC.

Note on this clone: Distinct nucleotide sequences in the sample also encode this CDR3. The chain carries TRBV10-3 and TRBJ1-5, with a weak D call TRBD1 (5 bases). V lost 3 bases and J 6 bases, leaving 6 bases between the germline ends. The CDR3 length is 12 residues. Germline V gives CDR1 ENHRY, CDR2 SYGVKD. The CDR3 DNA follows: TGTGCCATCAGTGACGGGGGTCAGCCCCAGCATTTT. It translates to CAISDGGQPQHF.

As DNA, the CDR3 is TGTGCCAGCAGCCCTTCAGGACAGGGGCAGTCCTATGGCTACACCTTC. It is translated as CASSPSGQGQSYGYTF. V and J are TRBV7-6 and TRBJ1-2; 9 bases align to TRBD1. The CDR3 runs to 16 residues. Trimming took 5 bases from V and 4 from J; bases not matched to a gene: 11. Germline assignment: CDR1 SGHVS and CDR2 FNYEAQ.

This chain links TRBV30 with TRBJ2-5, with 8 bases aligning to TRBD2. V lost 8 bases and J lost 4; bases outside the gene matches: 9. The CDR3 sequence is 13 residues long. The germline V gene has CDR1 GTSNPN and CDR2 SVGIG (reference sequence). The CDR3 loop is CALIGGGRETQYF. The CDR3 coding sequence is TGTGCCCTTATCGGGGGGGGGCGAGAGACCCAGTACTTC.

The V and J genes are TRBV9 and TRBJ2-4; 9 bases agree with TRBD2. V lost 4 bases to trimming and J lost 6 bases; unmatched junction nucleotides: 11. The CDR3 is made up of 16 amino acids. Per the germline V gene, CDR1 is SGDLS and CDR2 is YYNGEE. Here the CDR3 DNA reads TGTGCCAGCAGCCCAAGGGGCGGGGGGGTCGTAAACATTCAGTACTTC. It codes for CASSPRGGGVVNIQYF.

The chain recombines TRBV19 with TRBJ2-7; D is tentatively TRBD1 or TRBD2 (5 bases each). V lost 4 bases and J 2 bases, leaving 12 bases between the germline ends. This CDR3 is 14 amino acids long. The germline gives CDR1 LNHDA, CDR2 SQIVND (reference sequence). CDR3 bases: TGTGCCAGTAGTACCTTGGGGACCCCCTACGAGCAGTACTTC. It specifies CASSTLGTPYEQYF.

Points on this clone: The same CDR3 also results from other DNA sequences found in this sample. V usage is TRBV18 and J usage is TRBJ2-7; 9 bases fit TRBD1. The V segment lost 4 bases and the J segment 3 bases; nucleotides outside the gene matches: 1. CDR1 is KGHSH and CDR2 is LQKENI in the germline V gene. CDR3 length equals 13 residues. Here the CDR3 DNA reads TGTGCCAGCTCACTGACAGGGGGCTACGAGCAGTACTTC. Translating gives CASSLTGGYEQYF.

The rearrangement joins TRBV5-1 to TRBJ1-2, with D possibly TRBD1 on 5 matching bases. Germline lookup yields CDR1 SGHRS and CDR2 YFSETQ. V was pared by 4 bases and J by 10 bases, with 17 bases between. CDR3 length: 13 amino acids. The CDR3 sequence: CASSGGDVSDYTF. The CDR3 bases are TGCGCCAGCAGCGGAGGGGACGTCTCGGACTACACCTTC.

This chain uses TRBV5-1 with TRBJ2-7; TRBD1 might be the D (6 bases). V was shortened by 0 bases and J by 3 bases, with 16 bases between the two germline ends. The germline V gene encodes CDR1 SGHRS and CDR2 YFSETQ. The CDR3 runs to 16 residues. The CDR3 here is CASSLDHGTSFYEQYF. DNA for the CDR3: TGCGCCAGCAGCTTGGATCATGGGACATCTTTCTACGAGCAGTACTTC.

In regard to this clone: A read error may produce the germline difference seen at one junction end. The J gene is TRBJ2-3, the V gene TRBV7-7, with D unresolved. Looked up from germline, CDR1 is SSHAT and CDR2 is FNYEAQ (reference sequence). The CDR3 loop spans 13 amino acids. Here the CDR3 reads CASSFYGTDTQYF. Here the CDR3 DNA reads TGTGCTAGCAGCTTTTACGGCACAGATACGCAGTATTTT.

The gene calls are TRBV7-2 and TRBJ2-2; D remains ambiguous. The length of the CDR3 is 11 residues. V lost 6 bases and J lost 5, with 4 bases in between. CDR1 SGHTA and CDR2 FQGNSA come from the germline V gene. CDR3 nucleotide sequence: TGTGCCAGCAGGCGAACCGGGGAGCTGTTTTTT. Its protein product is CASRRTGELFF.

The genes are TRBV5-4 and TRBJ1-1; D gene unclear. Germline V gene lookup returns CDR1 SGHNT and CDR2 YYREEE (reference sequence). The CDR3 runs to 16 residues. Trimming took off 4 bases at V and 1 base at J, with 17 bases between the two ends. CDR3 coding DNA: TGTGCCAGCAGCGCTGGAGGTACAAGTCCGAACACTGAAGCTTTCTTT. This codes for CASSAGGTSPNTEAFF.